This entry is about one T cell receptor (beta chain). Its antigen is not known. The data belong to a study of T cell responses to AZD1222 COVID-19 vaccine. Study-wide findings and caveats: As reported, nearly half of all spike-specific TCRs target variant regions that are unmutated. Receipt of two AZD1222 doses was followed by a rise in Spike-specific TCR breadth and depth. CD4 TCRs covered the whole spike, strongest at regions 160-218 and 743-854.

Profiling relied on immunoSEQ multiplex PCR, and the TCRdb table lists in-frame clones only, not all of them. The sample shows 66,000 or so clones, 79% of them seen only once. Germline V CDR1 and CDR2: LNHDA, SQIVND (reference sequence). The CDR3 totals 15 residues. The germline V and J ends were trimmed by 1 base and 9 bases, with 13 bases remaining between them. Specimen: peripheral blood, collected on day 0 of MenACWY control vaccination. The sequence derives from an adult in good health. The chain combines TRBV19 with TRBJ1-6, with D perhaps matching TRBD1 (5 bases). CDR3 protein: CASSIAGLKGSPLHF. In nucleotides, the CDR3 is TGTGCCAGTAGTATAGCAGGGTTGAAAGGTTCACCCCTCCACTTT. The variable domain in full, with the rest retrieved from reference TRBV19 and TRBJ1-6, is DGGITQSPKYLFRKEGQNVTLSCEQNLNHDAMYWYRQDPGQGLRLIYYSQIVNDFQKGDIAEGYSVSREKKESFPLTVTSAQKNPTAFYLCASSIAGLKGSPLHFGNGTRLTVT.